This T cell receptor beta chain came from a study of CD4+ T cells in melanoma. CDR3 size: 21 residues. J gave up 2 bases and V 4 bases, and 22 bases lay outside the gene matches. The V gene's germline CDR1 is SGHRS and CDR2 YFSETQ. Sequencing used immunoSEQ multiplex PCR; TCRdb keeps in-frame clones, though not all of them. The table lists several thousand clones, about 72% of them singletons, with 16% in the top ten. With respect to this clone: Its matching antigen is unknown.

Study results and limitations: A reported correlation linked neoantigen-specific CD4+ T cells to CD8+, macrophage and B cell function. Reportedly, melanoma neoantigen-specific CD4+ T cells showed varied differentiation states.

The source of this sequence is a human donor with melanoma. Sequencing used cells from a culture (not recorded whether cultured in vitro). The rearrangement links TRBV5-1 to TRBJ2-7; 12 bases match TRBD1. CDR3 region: CASSLPRVGSSGTGGTYEQYF. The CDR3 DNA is TGCGCCAGCAGCCTCCCCCGCGTGGGAAGTTCCGGGACAGGGGGCACCTACGAGCAGTACTTC.